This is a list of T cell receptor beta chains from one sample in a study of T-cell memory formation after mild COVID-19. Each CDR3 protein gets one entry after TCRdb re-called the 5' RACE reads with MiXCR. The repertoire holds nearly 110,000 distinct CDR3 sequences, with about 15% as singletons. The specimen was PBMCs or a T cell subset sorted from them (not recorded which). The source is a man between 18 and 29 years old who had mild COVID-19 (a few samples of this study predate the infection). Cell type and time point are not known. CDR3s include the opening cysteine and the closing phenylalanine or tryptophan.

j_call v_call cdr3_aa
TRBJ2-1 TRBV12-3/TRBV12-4 CASSQPSSDEQFF
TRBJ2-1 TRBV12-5 CASGFRDRGQDEQFF
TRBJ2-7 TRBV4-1 CASRASFTDLIDEQYF
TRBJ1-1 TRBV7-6 CASSRTGMTEAFF
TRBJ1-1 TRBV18 CASSPRSPGRNTEAFF
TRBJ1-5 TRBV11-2 CASSPTGNQPQHF
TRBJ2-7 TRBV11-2 CASSLGGTGGIHEQYF
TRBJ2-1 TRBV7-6 CASSLRGSSYNEQFF
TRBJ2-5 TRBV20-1 CSARGGLDQETQYF
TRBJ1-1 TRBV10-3 CAISESGGNTEAFF
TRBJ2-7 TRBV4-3 CASSQNVAGGRYEQYF
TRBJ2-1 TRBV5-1 CASLSKNNEQFF
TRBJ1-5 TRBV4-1 CASSQVVSGRDLSQPQHF
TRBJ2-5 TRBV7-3 CASSLRSERQETQYF
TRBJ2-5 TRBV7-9 CASSPGGQGQETQYF
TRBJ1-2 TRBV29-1 CSSSGGEDYGYTF
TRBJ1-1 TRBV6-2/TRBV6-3 CASTRLNTEAFF